This record covers a single T cell receptor beta chain. This record belongs to a study of cytomegalovirus exposure and HLA in healthy donors. The PCR used 60 Vbeta and 13 Jbeta primers. Some clones are missing from TCRdb's copy, which holds only in-frame ones; the method was immunoSEQ multiplex PCR. The repertoire consists of more than 95,000 clones, with approximately 80% occurring once and the leading ten covering about 1.7%. CDR1 is SNHLY, CDR2 FYNNEI, per germline. Trimming left V 8 bases short and J 0 bases short, with 14 bases between. The CDR3 runs to 15 residues. Sequenced material: PBMCs. The origin of this receptor is a man aged 18 to 30 in good health and CMV-seronegative. J is TRBJ2-1 and V is TRBV2; unclear D gene. CDR3 coding DNA: TGTGCCAGCCCCAGGATCCAGAGCTCCTACAATGAGCAGTTCTTC. This codes for CASPRIQSSYNEQFF.